The rows below give T cell receptor beta chains drawn from one sample of a study of Ad26.COV2.S vaccination and SARS-CoV-2 variants. Data came from immunoSEQ multiplex PCR; TCRdb stores just in-frame clones and leaves some out. The top ten hold about 4.1% of the sample, which has around 450,000 clones, 90% seen once. This sample comprised peripheral blood, obtained in a trial of Ad26.COV2.S vaccine versus placebo. The receptors were gathered from a person aged 18 to 65 who received the Ad26.COV2.S COVID-19 vaccine or a placebo. The CDR3 runs from the conserved cysteine through the conserved F or W. Each record gives: J gene, V gene, clone size, D gene, CDR3 DNA, CDR3 protein. The D gene is left open where the match is weak. Clone sizes are given selectively: once, few, many, or a class where the clone is expanded.

j_call: TRBJ1-5
v_call: TRBV7-8
clone_size: .
d_call: TRBD1
cdr3_nt: TGTGCCAGCAGCTTAGTGGACAGGGGGCAGGTTCAGCCCCAGCATTTT
cdr3_aa: CASSLVDRGQVQPQHF

j_call: TRBJ2-2
v_call: TRBV14
clone_size: .
d_call: TRBD2
cdr3_nt: TGTGCCAGCAGCGATACTAGCGGATTACCCAACACCGGGGAGCTGTTTTTT
cdr3_aa: CASSDTSGLPNTGELFF

j_call: TRBJ2-3
v_call: TRBV7-9
clone_size: .
d_call: .
cdr3_nt: TGTGCCAGCAGCTCCTCCTTTAGTGGGAGTCCCGACAGGGATACGCAGTATTTT
cdr3_aa: CASSSSFSGSPDRDTQYF

j_call: TRBJ2-3
v_call: TRBV12-3/TRBV12-4
clone_size: .
d_call: .
cdr3_nt: TGTGCCAGCAGAATGACAGGAACAGATACGCAGTATTTT
cdr3_aa: CASRMTGTDTQYF

j_call: TRBJ1-1
v_call: TRBV27
clone_size: .
d_call: .
cdr3_nt: TGTGCCAGCAGCAGAGGCACTGAAGCTTTCTTT
cdr3_aa: CASSRGTEAFF

j_call: TRBJ2-1
v_call: TRBV11-2
clone_size: .
d_call: TRBD2
cdr3_nt: TGTGCCAGCAGCTTAGTCATAGCGGGAGGGGACAATGAGCAGTTCTTC
cdr3_aa: CASSLVIAGGDNEQFF

j_call: TRBJ2-4
v_call: TRBV11-3
clone_size: .
d_call: TRBD1
cdr3_nt: TGTGCCAGCAGCTTAACGGGACAGGGAGTAAACATTCAGTACTTC
cdr3_aa: CASSLTGQGVNIQYF

j_call: TRBJ2-1
v_call: TRBV21-1
clone_size: .
d_call: .
cdr3_nt: TGTGCCGGGGTAGATCGGACAGGTTACAATGAGCAGTTCTTC
cdr3_aa: CAGVDRTGYNEQFF

j_call: TRBJ1-1
v_call: TRBV2
clone_size: few
d_call: TRBD1
cdr3_nt: TGTGCCGGAGGACAGGGAGAACTTCTTCCTGAAGCTTTCTTT
cdr3_aa: CAGGQGELLPEAFF

j_call: TRBJ2-7
v_call: TRBV5-4
clone_size: few
d_call: TRBD2
cdr3_nt: TGTGCCAGCAGCCCAACGGGACTAGGCTACGAGCAGTACTTC
cdr3_aa: CASSPTGLGYEQYF

j_call: TRBJ2-7
v_call: TRBV5-1
clone_size: .
d_call: TRBD1
cdr3_nt: TGCGCCAGCAGCGAGACAGGGATCTCCGGCGAGCAGTACTTC
cdr3_aa: CASSETGISGEQYF

j_call: TRBJ2-6
v_call: TRBV19
clone_size: .
d_call: .
cdr3_nt: TGTGCCAGTAGTATTGTCAGGGATTCTGGGGCCAACGTCCTGACTTTC
cdr3_aa: CASSIVRDSGANVLTF

j_call: TRBJ2-2
v_call: TRBV9
clone_size: few
d_call: TRBD2
cdr3_nt: TGTGCCAGCAGCGTAGCTAGCGGGAGAAACACCGGGGAGCTGTTTTTT
cdr3_aa: CASSVASGRNTGELFF

j_call: TRBJ2-2
v_call: TRBV5-1
clone_size: .
d_call: .
cdr3_nt: TGCGCCAGCAGCCCCGGAGGAGGGGACACCGGGGAGCTGTTTTTT
cdr3_aa: CASSPGGGDTGELFF

j_call: TRBJ1-2
v_call: TRBV5-6
clone_size: .
d_call: .
cdr3_nt: TGTGCCAGCAGCACGACAGGAGACCTCTATGGCTACACCTTC
cdr3_aa: CASSTTGDLYGYTF

j_call: TRBJ1-5
v_call: TRBV7-2
clone_size: .
d_call: .
cdr3_nt: TGTGCCAGCAGCTTAGGGGGGGGGCGTAGCAATCAGCCCCAGCATTTT
cdr3_aa: CASSLGGGRSNQPQHF

j_call: TRBJ1-1
v_call: TRBV7-2
clone_size: .
d_call: .
cdr3_nt: TGTGCCAGCAGTCCAGGGATGAACACTGAAGCTTTCTTT
cdr3_aa: CASSPGMNTEAFF

j_call: TRBJ2-5
v_call: TRBV7-3
clone_size: .
d_call: .
cdr3_nt: TGTGCCAGCGGACCTGGGGGACTGTACCAAGAGACCCAGTACTTC
cdr3_aa: CASGPGGLYQETQYF

j_call: TRBJ2-6
v_call: TRBV5-1
clone_size: .
d_call: TRBD1
cdr3_nt: TGCGCCAGCAGCCCCTGGACAGGGGAAAGGGCCAACGTCCTGACTTTC
cdr3_aa: CASSPWTGERANVLTF

j_call: TRBJ2-7
v_call: TRBV3-1/TRBV3-2
clone_size: .
d_call: .
cdr3_nt: TGTGCCAGCAGCCAAGATTGGAAGCGCGAGCAGTACTTC
cdr3_aa: CASSQDWKREQYF

j_call: TRBJ1-1
v_call: TRBV2
clone_size: .
d_call: .
cdr3_nt: TGTGCCAGCAGTGAAGCGCGGACGACTCGAGCTTTCTTT
cdr3_aa: CASSEARTTRAFF

j_call: TRBJ1-6
v_call: TRBV7-9
clone_size: .
d_call: .
cdr3_nt: TGTGCCAGCAGCACCCCTCAGGGATCACCCCTCCACTTT
cdr3_aa: CASSTPQGSPLHF

j_call: TRBJ2-7
v_call: TRBV28
clone_size: .
d_call: TRBD2
cdr3_nt: TGTGCCAGCAGTTTTGTAGCGGGGGCCTACGAGCAGTACTTC
cdr3_aa: CASSFVAGAYEQYF

j_call: TRBJ1-3
v_call: TRBV6-4
clone_size: once
d_call: .
cdr3_nt: TGTGCCAGCAGTGACAGAGCGGGAAACACCATATATTTT
cdr3_aa: CASSDRAGNTIYF

j_call: TRBJ2-3
v_call: TRBV7-3
clone_size: .
d_call: TRBD1
cdr3_nt: TGTGCCAGCAGCCTTCGGACAGGGTCGGATACGCAGTATTTT
cdr3_aa: CASSLRTGSDTQYF

j_call: TRBJ2-1
v_call: TRBV5-1
clone_size: .
d_call: TRBD1
cdr3_nt: TGCGCCAGCAGCTTGCAGACAGGGCGGAATGAGCAGTTCTTC
cdr3_aa: CASSLQTGRNEQFF

j_call: TRBJ2-5
v_call: TRBV29-1
clone_size: .
d_call: .
cdr3_nt: TGCAGCGTTGTTATACTCACCGCGGAGACCCAGTACTTC
cdr3_aa: CSVVILTAETQYF

j_call: TRBJ2-2
v_call: TRBV27
clone_size: .
d_call: TRBD2
cdr3_nt: TGTGCCAGCAGTTGGATTAGCGGGAGAGGGACCGGGGAGCTGTTTTTT
cdr3_aa: CASSWISGRGTGELFF

j_call: TRBJ2-7
v_call: TRBV7-2
clone_size: .
d_call: .
cdr3_nt: TGTGCCAGCAGCTTAGAAGCAGGGGTCGACGAGCAGTACTTC
cdr3_aa: CASSLEAGVDEQYF

j_call: TRBJ2-5
v_call: TRBV28
clone_size: .
d_call: TRBD2
cdr3_nt: TGTGCCAGCAGAGGTAGCGGGGGGGAAGAGACCCAGTACTTC
cdr3_aa: CASRGSGGEETQYF

j_call: TRBJ2-5
v_call: TRBV4-3
clone_size: .
d_call: TRBD2
cdr3_nt: TGCGCCAGCAGCCACTTCCCGACTAGCGGAAAGCAAGAGACCCAGTACTTC
cdr3_aa: CASSHFPTSGKQETQYF

j_call: TRBJ2-1
v_call: TRBV7-9
clone_size: .
d_call: .
cdr3_nt: TGTGCCAGCAGCTCCCGTCGGGAGAGCTCCTACAATGAGCAGTTCTTC
cdr3_aa: CASSSRRESSYNEQFF

j_call: TRBJ2-3
v_call: TRBV18
clone_size: .
d_call: .
cdr3_nt: TGTGCCAGCTCATCCAATTCTCCCGGAACAGATACGCAGTATTTT
cdr3_aa: CASSSNSPGTDTQYF

j_call: TRBJ2-7
v_call: TRBV20-1
clone_size: .
d_call: TRBD1
cdr3_nt: TGCAGTGCTAGTTTCCAGGGGGCGGGTGAGCAGTACTTC
cdr3_aa: CSASFQGAGEQYF

j_call: TRBJ2-7
v_call: TRBV3-1/TRBV3-2
clone_size: .
d_call: .
cdr3_nt: TGTGCCAGCAGCCGAACACGCGGACTCATACAGTACTTC
cdr3_aa: CASSRTRGLIQYF

j_call: TRBJ2-7
v_call: TRBV18
clone_size: few
d_call: .
cdr3_nt: TGTGCCAGCTCACCACGTGAGACCCACTACGAGCAGTACTTC
cdr3_aa: CASSPRETHYEQYF

j_call: TRBJ2-2
v_call: TRBV4-3
clone_size: few
d_call: TRBD1
cdr3_nt: TGCGCCAGCAGCCAAGAATTATGGGACAGGGAAAACACCGGGGAGCTGTTTTTT
cdr3_aa: CASSQELWDRENTGELFF

j_call: TRBJ2-7
v_call: TRBV6-6
clone_size: .
d_call: .
cdr3_nt: TGTGCCAGCAGACTCCGGGATGGTAGGTACGAGCAGTACTTC
cdr3_aa: CASRLRDGRYEQYF

j_call: TRBJ2-7
v_call: TRBV4-3
clone_size: .
d_call: TRBD1
cdr3_nt: TGCGCCAGCAGCCAAGATCGGAGGACAGGGGGGTACGAGCAGTACTTC
cdr3_aa: CASSQDRRTGGYEQYF

j_call: TRBJ2-2
v_call: TRBV5-4
clone_size: .
d_call: TRBD2
cdr3_nt: TGTGCCAGCAGCTTGGACTCCGGCGGGAGGGTAGCCGGGGAGCTGTTTTTT
cdr3_aa: CASSLDSGGRVAGELFF

j_call: TRBJ2-1
v_call: TRBV29-1
clone_size: .
d_call: TRBD2
cdr3_nt: TGCAGCGTTGAAGATCGGGACGGGACTAGCGACAATGGGTTTTACAATGAGCAGTTCTTC
cdr3_aa: CSVEDRDGTSDNGFYNEQFF

j_call: TRBJ2-7
v_call: TRBV28
clone_size: .
d_call: .
cdr3_nt: TGTGCCAGCACTACAGGGTTTTTGTACGAGCAGTACTTC
cdr3_aa: CASTTGFLYEQYF

j_call: TRBJ2-7
v_call: TRBV6-2/TRBV6-3
clone_size: .
d_call: .
cdr3_nt: TGTGCCAGCAGTTTGAGGCGGGAAAGCTACGAGCAGTACTTC
cdr3_aa: CASSLRRESYEQYF

j_call: TRBJ2-2
v_call: TRBV28
clone_size: few
d_call: .
cdr3_nt: TGTGCCAGCAGTCTCTCCCCAGGGCCGCAAGAAACCGGGGAGCTGTTTTTT
cdr3_aa: CASSLSPGPQETGELFF

j_call: TRBJ2-1
v_call: TRBV6-5
clone_size: .
d_call: TRBD2
cdr3_nt: TGTGCCAGCAGACCCGGGGGGACTAGCTACAATGAGCAGTTCTTC
cdr3_aa: CASRPGGTSYNEQFF

j_call: TRBJ2-1
v_call: TRBV11-2
clone_size: once
d_call: .
cdr3_nt: TGTGCCAGCAGCTTAGAAGGAGGCTTGGCTTTCAGGTACAATGAGCAGTTCTTC
cdr3_aa: CASSLEGGLAFRYNEQFF

j_call: TRBJ2-3
v_call: TRBV27
clone_size: .
d_call: .
cdr3_nt: TGTGCCAGCAGCCATGGGACATTGATCACAGATACGCAGTATTTT
cdr3_aa: CASSHGTLITDTQYF

j_call: TRBJ2-3
v_call: TRBV2
clone_size: .
d_call: .
cdr3_nt: TGTGCCAGCACCCTTACCAGAGGGAGAGGTACTAGCACAGATACGCAGTATTTT
cdr3_aa: CASTLTRGRGTSTDTQYF

j_call: TRBJ2-7
v_call: TRBV6-5
clone_size: .
d_call: TRBD1
cdr3_nt: TGTGCCAGCAGCCAACCGGGACAGGGGTTCTACGAGCAGTACTTC
cdr3_aa: CASSQPGQGFYEQYF